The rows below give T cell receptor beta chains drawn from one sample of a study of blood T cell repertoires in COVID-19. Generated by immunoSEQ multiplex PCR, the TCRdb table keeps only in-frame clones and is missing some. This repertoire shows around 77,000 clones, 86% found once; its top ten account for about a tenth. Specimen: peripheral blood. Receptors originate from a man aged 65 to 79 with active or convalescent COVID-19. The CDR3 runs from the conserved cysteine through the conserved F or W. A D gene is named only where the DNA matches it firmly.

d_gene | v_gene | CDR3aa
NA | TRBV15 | CATPIFTGPIAKNIQYF
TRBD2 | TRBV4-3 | CASSQDTVAGNTGELFF
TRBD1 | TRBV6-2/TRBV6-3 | CASSYRPGQVLLEQYF
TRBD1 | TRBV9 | CASSPQAGQGGTDTQYF
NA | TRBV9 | CASSAMGLGPTNEKLFF
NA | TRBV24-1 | CATSDTARSGGYTF
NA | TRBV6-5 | CASRPPGSGNQPQHF
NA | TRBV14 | CASSPTKRVRTEAFF
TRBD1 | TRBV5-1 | CASSFLDRGEAFF
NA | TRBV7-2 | CASSLAFLTLGQSNTYEQYF
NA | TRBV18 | CASSLMSPSVSTYEQYF
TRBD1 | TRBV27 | CASRGQGGNNSPLHF
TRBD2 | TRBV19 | CASRRLAGTTGELFF
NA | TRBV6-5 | CASSYGLKNNEQFF
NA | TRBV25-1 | CASSESSLERGNTIYF
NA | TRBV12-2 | CASRLARGSSPLHF
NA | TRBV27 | CASSPYGSGANVLTF
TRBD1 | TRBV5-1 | CASSLDSGGGTDTQYF
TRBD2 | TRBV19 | CASSMTSGVYNEQFF
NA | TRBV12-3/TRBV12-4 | CASSLSFYEQYF
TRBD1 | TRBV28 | CASSRTGGVGYTF
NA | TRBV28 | CASHRGYEQYF
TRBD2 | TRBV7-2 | CASWGGGEQYF
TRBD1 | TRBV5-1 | CASSSPGQAFEAFF
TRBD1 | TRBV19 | CASSIGQGAHYEQYF
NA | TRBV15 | CATSRGPDRNYGYTF
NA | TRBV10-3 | CAIAAGPYEQYF
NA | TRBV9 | CASSAVVGEQYF
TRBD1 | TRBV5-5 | CASRYGQGKNNEQFF
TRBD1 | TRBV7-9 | CASSPGGYLGYTF
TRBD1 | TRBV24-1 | CATSDLDTGGRNEQFF
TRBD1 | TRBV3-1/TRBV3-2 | CASSQLTGGRDEKLFF
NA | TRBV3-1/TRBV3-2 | CASSQDSGGGSPLHF
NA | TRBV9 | CASSVLQGNTEAFF
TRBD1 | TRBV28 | CASSPHDRAAEAFF
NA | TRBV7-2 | CASSLSPTGANYGYTF